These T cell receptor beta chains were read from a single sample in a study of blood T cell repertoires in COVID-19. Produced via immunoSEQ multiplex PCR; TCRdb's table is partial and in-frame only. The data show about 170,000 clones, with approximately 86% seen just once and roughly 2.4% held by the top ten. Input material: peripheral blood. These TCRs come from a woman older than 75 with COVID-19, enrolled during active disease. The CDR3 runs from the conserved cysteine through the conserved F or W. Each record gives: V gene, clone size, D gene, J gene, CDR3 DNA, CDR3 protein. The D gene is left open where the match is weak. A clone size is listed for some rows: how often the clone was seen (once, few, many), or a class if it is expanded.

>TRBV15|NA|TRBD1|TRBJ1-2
TGTGCCACCAGCCCTGGACAGGGGACATATGGCTACACCTTC
CATSPGQGTYGYTF
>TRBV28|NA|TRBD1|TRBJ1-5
TGTGCCAGCAGCCATAATACAGGGGGCGTAAATCAGCCCCAGCATTTT
CASSHNTGGVNQPQHF
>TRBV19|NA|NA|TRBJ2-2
TGTGCCAGTAGTATAGATCGGTCCCAAACTAGGGACACCGGGGAGCTGTTTTTT
CASSIDRSQTRDTGELFF
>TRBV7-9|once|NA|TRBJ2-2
TGTGCCAGCAGCTTAGCGGGAGCCGGGGAGCTGTTTTTT
CASSLAGAGELFF
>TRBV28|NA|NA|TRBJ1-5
TGTGCCAGCAGTTTATTACAGGAACGCCAGCCCCAGCATTTT
CASSLLQERQPQHF
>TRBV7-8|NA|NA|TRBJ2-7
TGTGCCAGCAGCCCCCGTCGTGGAGTCTACGAGCAGTACTTC
CASSPRRGVYEQYF
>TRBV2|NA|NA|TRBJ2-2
TGTGCCAGCAGTGTAGGCGGGACCTCGAACACCGGGGAGCTGTTTTTT
CASSVGGTSNTGELFF
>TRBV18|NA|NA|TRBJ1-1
TGTGCCAGCTCGGCGGGGACTTCAACGACTGAAGCTTTCTTT
CASSAGTSTTEAFF
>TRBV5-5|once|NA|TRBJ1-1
TGTGCCAGCAGCTTAATAAGGAGGACTGAAGCTTTCTTT
CASSLIRRTEAFF
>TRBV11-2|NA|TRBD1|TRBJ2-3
TGTGCCAGCAGCCCGGGGACAGGTAATACGCAGTATTTT
CASSPGTGNTQYF
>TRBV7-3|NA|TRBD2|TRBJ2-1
TGTGCCAGCAGCTCTCTTGGGACTAGCGGGCGCAATGAGCAGTTCTTC
CASSSLGTSGRNEQFF
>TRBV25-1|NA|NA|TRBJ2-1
TGTGCCAGCAGTGAATGGGATAGCGGAGCCTACAATGAGCAGTTCTTC
CASSEWDSGAYNEQFF
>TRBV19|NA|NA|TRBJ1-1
TGTGCCAGTAGTATTGGCCCCCAGAAAACACCTCTCACTGAAGCTTTCTTT
CASSIGPQKTPLTEAFF
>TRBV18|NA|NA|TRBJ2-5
TGTGCCAGCTCACCCCGACAGACCCAAGAGACCCAGTACTTC
CASSPRQTQETQYF
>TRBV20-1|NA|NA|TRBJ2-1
TGCAGGGCGGGGTCCTACAATGAGCAGTTCTTC
CRAGSYNEQFF
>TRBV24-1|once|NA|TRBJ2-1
TGTGCCACCAGTGAACGCCTCGGCGGACTGAGCTCCTACAATGAGCAGTTCTTC
CATSERLGGLSSYNEQFF
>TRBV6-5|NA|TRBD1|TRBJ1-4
TGTGCCAGCAGTTACTCGACGGCAGGGGGAAATGAAAAACTGTTTTTT
CASSYSTAGGNEKLFF
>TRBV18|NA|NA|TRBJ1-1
TGTGCCAGCTCACGCTCACATGGGGACTCGAACACTGAAGCTTTCTTT
CASSRSHGDSNTEAFF
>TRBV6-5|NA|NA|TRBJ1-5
TGTGCCAGCACCAACGACAGAAATCAGCCCCAGCATTTT
CASTNDRNQPQHF
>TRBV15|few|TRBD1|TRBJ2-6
TGTGCCACCAGCAGAAACAGGGGCTCTGGGGCCAACGTCCTGACTTTC
CATSRNRGSGANVLTF
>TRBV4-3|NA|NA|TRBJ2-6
TGCGCCAGCAGCCAAGATTGGGCGACAGAGCGAGCCAACGTCCTGACTTTC
CASSQDWATERANVLTF
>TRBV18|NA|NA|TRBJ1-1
TGTGCCAGCTCACCGTTGGGGGCGACTGACACTGAAGCTTTCTTT
CASSPLGATDTEAFF
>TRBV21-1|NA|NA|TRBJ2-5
TGTGCCAGCAGCAAATTTTTGACCGGGACTAGCGGGAGGTGGGGACAAGAGACCCAGTACTTC
CASSKFLTGTSGRWGQETQYF
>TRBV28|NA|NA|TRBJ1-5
TGTGCCAGCAGCTCAGGGAATGGCAATCAGCCCCAGCATTTT
CASSSGNGNQPQHF
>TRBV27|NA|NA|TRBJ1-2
TGTGCCAGCAGTACTGAGGCGGGGGGGCTGGGTTATGGCTACACCTTC
CASSTEAGGLGYGYTF
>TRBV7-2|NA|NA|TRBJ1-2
TGTGCCAGCAGCCCTGGGCTGGGTGGTGGCTACACCTTC
CASSPGLGGGYTF
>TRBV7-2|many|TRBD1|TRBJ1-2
TGTGCCAGCAGCTCGCGGGACAGGGTTGGTGGCTACACCTTC
CASSSRDRVGGYTF
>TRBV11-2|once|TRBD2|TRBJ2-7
TGTGCCAGCAGCGATAGACTAGCGGGAGACGAGCAGTACTTC
CASSDRLAGDEQYF
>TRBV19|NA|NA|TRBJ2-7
TGTGCCAGTAGTAGGGGGGACTTTGGAAGGGAGCAGTACTTC
CASSRGDFGREQYF
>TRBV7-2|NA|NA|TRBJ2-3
TGTGCCAGCAGCTTCAGGGAACGATCAGATACGCAGTATTTT
CASSFRERSDTQYF
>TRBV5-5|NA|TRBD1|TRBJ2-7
TGTGCCAGCAGCGCCGGGCAGGGGGCTGGCGAGCAGTACTTC
CASSAGQGAGEQYF
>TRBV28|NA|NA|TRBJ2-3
TGTGCCAGCAGTTTACTGAGTAGTGGCACAGATACGCAGTATTTT
CASSLLSSGTDTQYF
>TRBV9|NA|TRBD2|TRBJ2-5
TGTGCCAGCACCCCGGGACTAGTGAAAGAGACCCAGTACTTC
CASTPGLVKETQYF
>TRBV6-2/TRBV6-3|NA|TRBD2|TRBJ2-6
TGTGCCAGCAGCTCTCCCAGGCCCCTGCGGACTAGCTCTGGGGCCAACGTCCTGACTTTC
CASSSPRPLRTSSGANVLTF
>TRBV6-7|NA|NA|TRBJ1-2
TGTGCCAGCAGTTACTCCGGGCAGGGCTATGGCTACACCTTC
CASSYSGQGYGYTF
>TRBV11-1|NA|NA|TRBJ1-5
TGTGCCAGCAGCCCAGGGGACGAGCAGCCCCAGCATTTT
CASSPGDEQPQHF
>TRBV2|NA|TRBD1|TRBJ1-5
TGTGCCAGCAGTGACAGGGGGCGCGCTCAGCCCCAGCATTTT
CASSDRGRAQPQHF
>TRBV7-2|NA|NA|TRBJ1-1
TGTGCCAGCAGCAGGGGGACATCGAACACTGAAGCTTTCTTT
CASSRGTSNTEAFF
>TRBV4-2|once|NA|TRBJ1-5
TGTGCCAGCAGCCAAGGGACTGCGAATCAGCCCCAGCATTTT
CASSQGTANQPQHF
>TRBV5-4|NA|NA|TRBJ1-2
TGTGCCAGCAGCTCGGATGGAGCCTATGGCTACACCTTC
CASSSDGAYGYTF
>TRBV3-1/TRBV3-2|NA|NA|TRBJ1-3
TGTGCCAGCAGCCAACAACAGCCGGGGGTCTCTGGAAACACCATATATTTT
CASSQQQPGVSGNTIYF
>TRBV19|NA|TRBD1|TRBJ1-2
TGTGCCAGCCTTCCGGACAGGAGGGGCTATGGCTACACCTTC
CASLPDRRGYGYTF
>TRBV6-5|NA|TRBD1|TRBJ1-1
TGTGCCAGCAGTCTGAAAGCCGGGACAGGGGTAAAGACTTTCTTT
CASSLKAGTGVKTFF
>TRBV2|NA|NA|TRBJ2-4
TGTGCCAGCAGTGTGGGTTATTTGTGGGTACAGAAAAACATTCAGTACTTC
CASSVGYLWVQKNIQYF
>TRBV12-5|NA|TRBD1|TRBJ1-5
TGTGCTAGTGGTTTGCCCCGGACAGGGAAGACGGTAGCTCAGCCCCAGCATTTT
CASGLPRTGKTVAQPQHF
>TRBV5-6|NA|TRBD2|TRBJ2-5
TGTGCCAGCAGCTTGGCCGGGGGGGGCGGAGAGACCCAGTACTTC
CASSLAGGGGETQYF
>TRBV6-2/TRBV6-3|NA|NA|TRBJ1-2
TGTGCCAGCAGTTACGACTGGTCTGGCTACACCTTC
CASSYDWSGYTF
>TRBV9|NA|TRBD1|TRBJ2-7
TGTGCCAGCAGTACCGGGACAGCCTCTTCCTACGAGCAGTACTTC
CASSTGTASSYEQYF
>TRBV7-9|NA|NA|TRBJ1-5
TGTGCCAGCAGCTTATTGGGCGCCGATCAGCCCCAGCATTTT
CASSLLGADQPQHF
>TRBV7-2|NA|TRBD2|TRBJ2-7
TGTGCCAGCAGCTTAGCGATTAGCGGGAGGGGTTACGAGCAGTACTTC
CASSLAISGRGYEQYF
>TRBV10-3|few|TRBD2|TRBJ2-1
TGTGCCATCAGCCTTAGCGGGGGCGTCTACAATGAGCAGTTCTTC
CAISLSGGVYNEQFF
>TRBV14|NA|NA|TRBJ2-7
TGTGCCAGCAGCCAAGATCGGAACAGGGTGACCTACGAGCAGTACTTC
CASSQDRNRVTYEQYF
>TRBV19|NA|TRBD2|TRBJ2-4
TGTGCCAGTAGTATTGGGGGGAGCGGGAGGGCCGGATTAGCCAAAAACATTCAGTACTTC
CASSIGGSGRAGLAKNIQYF
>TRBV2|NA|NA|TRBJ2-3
TGTGCCAGCAGTCAGGAACGCACAGATACGCAGTATTTT
CASSQERTDTQYF
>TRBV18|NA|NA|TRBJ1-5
TGTGCCAGCTCACAAGGCGGGGATAATCAGCCCCAGCATTTT
CASSQGGDNQPQHF
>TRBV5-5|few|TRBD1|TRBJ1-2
TGTGCCAGCAGCTCCACGGGACAGGGGGCGGCTGGCTACACCTTC
CASSSTGQGAAGYTF
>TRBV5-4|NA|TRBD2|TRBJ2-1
TGTGCCAGCAGCCTAGGACTAGCGGCATCTCGGGAGCAGTTCTTC
CASSLGLAASREQFF